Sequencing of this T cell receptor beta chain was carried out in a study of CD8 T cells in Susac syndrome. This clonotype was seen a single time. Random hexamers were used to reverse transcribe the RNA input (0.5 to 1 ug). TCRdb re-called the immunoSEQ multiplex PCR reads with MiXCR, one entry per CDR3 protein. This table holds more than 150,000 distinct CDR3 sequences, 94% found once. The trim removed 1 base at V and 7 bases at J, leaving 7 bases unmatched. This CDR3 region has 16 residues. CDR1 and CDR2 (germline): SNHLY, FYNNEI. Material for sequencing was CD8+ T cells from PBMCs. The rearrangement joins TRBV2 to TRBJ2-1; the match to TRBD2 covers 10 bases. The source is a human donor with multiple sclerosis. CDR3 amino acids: CASSEGRRLAGNEQFF. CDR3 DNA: TGTGCCAGCAGTGAAGGGAGGAGACTAGCGGGTAATGAGCAGTTCTTC.